The clone carrying this TCR beta chain was counted at least ten times. Its target is unknown. RNA transcripts served as the template for amplifying TCR beta CDR3 regions. The TCR CDR3 first-round RT-PCR relied on the HTBI primer set. TCRdb redid the calling of the multiplex PCR reads with MiXCR, one entry per CDR3 protein. This sample has just under 750,000 distinct CDR3 sequences, with about a third found just once. This specimen comes from a study of T cells in Graves' hyperthyroidism and ophthalmopathy. Trimming took 6 bases from V and 4 from J; bases not matched to a gene: 11. Germline V gene lookup returns CDR1 SEHNR and CDR2 FQNEAQ (reference sequence). CDR3 length equals 15 residues. Study-level results: Ophthalmopathy was separated from stable hyperthyroidism by a 13 V-J model.

Sequencing was performed on blood. The sequence was obtained from a woman in her thirties or forties with Graves' hyperthyroidism. The chain has TRBV7-9 and TRBJ1-1, with 7 bases that match TRBD1. CDR3 DNA sequence: TGTGCCAGCAGTCTTGACAGGGTGGTTTCCACTGAAGCTTTCTTT. Translation: CASSLDRVVSTEAFF.